Listed here is a single T cell receptor beta chain. The same CDR3 can be traced to other DNA sequences in this sample. The V end lost 5 bases, the J end lost 2 bases, and 9 bases lay between the germline ends. CDR3 length equals 13 residues. Per the germline V gene, CDR1 is SGHTA and CDR2 is FQGNSA. Ages ranged from roughly 18 to 95 years, with residence in under 25 US areas. This specimen comes from a study of blood T cell repertoires in COVID-19. The method was immunoSEQ multiplex PCR; TCRdb's version includes in-frame clones alone and lacks a portion of them. The table lists about 130,000 clones, roughly four fifths of them singletons.

The J gene is TRBJ1-1, the V gene TRBV7-2; TRBD1 is a possible D gene (6 bases). The TCR originated in a man in his thirties or forties who had recovered from COVID-19. What was sequenced was PBMCs or T cells enriched from blood (not recorded which). The CDR3 coding sequence is TGTGCCAGCAGCCGACAGGAAAACACTGAAGCTTTCTTT. Encoded protein: CASSRQENTEAFF.